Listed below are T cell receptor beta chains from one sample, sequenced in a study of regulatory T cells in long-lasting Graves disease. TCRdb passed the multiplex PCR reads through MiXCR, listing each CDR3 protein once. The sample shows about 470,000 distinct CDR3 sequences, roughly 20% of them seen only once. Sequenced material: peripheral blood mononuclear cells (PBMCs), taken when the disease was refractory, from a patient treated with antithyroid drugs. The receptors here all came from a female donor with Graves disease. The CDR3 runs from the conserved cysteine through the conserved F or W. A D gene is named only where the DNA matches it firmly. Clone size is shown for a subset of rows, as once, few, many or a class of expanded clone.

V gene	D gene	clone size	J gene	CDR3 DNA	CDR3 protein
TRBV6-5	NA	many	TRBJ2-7	TGTGCCAGCAGTTACGTGCAGGGCGACGAGCAGTACTTC	CASSYVQGDEQYF
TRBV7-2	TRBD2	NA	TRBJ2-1	TGTGCCAGCAGCGATGGACTAGCCTTCGCCAATGAGCAGTTCTTC	CASSDGLAFANEQFF
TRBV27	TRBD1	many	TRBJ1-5	TGTGCCAGCAGTCCAGGGACAGGGAGTCAGCCCCAGCATTTT	CASSPGTGSQPQHF
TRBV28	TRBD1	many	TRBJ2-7	TGTGCCAGCAGCCGCCATGGACAGGGGGTAGGCTACGAGCAGTACTTC	CASSRHGQGVGYEQYF
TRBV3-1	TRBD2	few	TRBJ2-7	TGTGCCAGCAGCCAGACTAGCGGGAGCGGCGAGCAGTACTTC	CASSQTSGSGEQYF
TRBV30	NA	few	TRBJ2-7	TGTGCCTGGAGAGGACCGGGTCTCGAGCAGTACTTC	CAWRGPGLEQYF
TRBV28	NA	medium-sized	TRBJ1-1	TGTGCCAGCAGGCATAGGGGAGCAGCGAACACTGAAGCTTTCTTT	CASRHRGAANTEAFF
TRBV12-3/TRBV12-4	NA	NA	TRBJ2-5	TGTGCCAGCAGTACCTGGGACTCGCACCAAGAGACCCAGTACTTC	CASSTWDSHQETQYF
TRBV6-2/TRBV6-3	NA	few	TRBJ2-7	TGTGCCAGCACCTACACCCTTCCCTACGAGCAGTACTTC	CASTYTLPYEQYF
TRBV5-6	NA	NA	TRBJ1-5	TGTGCCAGCAGCTTGAATGGTGATCATCAGCCCCAGCATTTT	CASSLNGDHQPQHF
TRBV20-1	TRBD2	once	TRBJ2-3	TGCAGTGCTAGAAGGTTATTTGCGGGAGGCCCCACAGATACGCAGTATTTT	CSARRLFAGGPTDTQYF
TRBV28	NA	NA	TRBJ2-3	TGTGCCAGCCTCGAGACGGGAGGCACAGATACGCAGTATTTT	CASLETGGTDTQYF
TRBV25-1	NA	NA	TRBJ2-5	TGTGCCAGCAGTGGTCCCTCAAAAACCGAAGGGGAGACCCAGTACTTC	CASSGPSKTEGETQYF
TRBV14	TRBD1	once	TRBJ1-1	TGTGCCAGCAGCCATGGGACAGGGATGAACACTGAAGCTTTCTTT	CASSHGTGMNTEAFF
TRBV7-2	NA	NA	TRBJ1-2	TGTGCCAGCAGCTTAGGTCCGAGGGCTGGCGAGGGCGGCTACACCTTC	CASSLGPRAGEGGYTF
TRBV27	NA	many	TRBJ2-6	TGTGCCAGCAGTTTGTTGCGGTCTGGGGCCAACGTCCTGACTTTC	CASSLLRSGANVLTF
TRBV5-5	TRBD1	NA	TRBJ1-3	TGTGCCAGTACGGGACAGATATTTAACACCATATATTTT	CASTGQIFNTIYF
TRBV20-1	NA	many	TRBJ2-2	TGCAGTGCTACGGGCGATCAGACCGGGGAGCTGTTTTTT	CSATGDQTGELFF
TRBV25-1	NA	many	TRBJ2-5	TGTGCCAGCAGTACGCGAAGAAAACAGGGTATGGAGACCCAGTACTTC	CASSTRRKQGMETQYF
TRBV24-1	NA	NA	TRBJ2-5	TGTGCCACCAGTGATTTAAAAAGGAACCAAGAGACCCAGTACTTC	CATSDLKRNQETQYF
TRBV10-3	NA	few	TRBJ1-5	TGTGCCATCAGTGAAGGGCAGGGCAATCAGCCCCAGCATTTT	CAISEGQGNQPQHF
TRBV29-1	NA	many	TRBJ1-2	TGCAGCGTTGACCCCCTAGAAGGAGGGATCTATGGCTACACCTTC	CSVDPLEGGIYGYTF
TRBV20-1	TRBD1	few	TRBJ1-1	TGCAGTGCTAGAGATGTGGACAGGGGCTTAACTGAAGCTTTCTTT	CSARDVDRGLTEAFF
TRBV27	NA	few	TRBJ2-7	TGTGCCAGCAGTTCGTCGCGGCAGTACTACGAGCAGTACTTC	CASSSSRQYYEQYF
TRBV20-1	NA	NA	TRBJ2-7	TGCAGTGCTAGAGAAATCAGGCAGGGCTACGAGCAGTACTTC	CSAREIRQGYEQYF